The next 27 T cell receptor beta chains were all read from a single sample in a study of shared clonotypes between healthy human individuals. Here immunoSEQ multiplex PCR was the method, and the copy in TCRdb shows in-frame clones only, minus some. This table has millions of clones, approximately 93% appearing once. Sequenced material: naive CD4+ T cells from PBMCs. Regarding subset: CD45RA+ positively selected. The receptors come from a man between 18 and 35 years old in good health. Some clones in this sample may be carry-over from other donors' samples.

J is TRBJ2-1 and V is TRBV5-6, with 12 nucleotides matching TRBD2. J was trimmed by 6 bases and V by 4 bases; bases with no gene match: 5. In germline, CDR1 is SGHDT, CDR2 YYEEEE. CDR3 length: 15 amino acids. Here the CDR3 reads CASSLTSGSINEQFF. The CDR3 DNA is TGTGCCAGCAGCCTGACTAGCGGGAGTATCAATGAGCAGTTCTTC.

The rearrangement joins TRBV23-1 to TRBJ1-4; D gene unclear. TRBV23-1 is an ORF; its function is uncertain. Deletions cut 4 bases from V and 0 bases from J, with 3 bases between. The CDR3 consists of 13 residues. The CDR3, as DNA: TGCGCCAGCAGTCCCACAACTAATGAAAAACTGTTTTTT. Its protein product is CASSPTTNEKLFF.

With respect to this clone: Other DNA sequences within the sample encode an identical CDR3. The rearrangement links TRBV5-1 to TRBJ2-7, with 10 nucleotides matching TRBD2. Germline V gene sequence: CDR1 SGHRS, CDR2 YFSETQ. Trimming cost V 3 bases and J 4 bases; bases outside gene matches: 4. The CDR3 contains 14 residues. The CDR3 region has the DNA TGCGCCAGCAGCTCCGCTAGCGGGAGTTACGAGCAGTACTTC. Translated, it gives CASSSASGSYEQYF.

The J gene is TRBJ2-7, the V gene TRBV20-1; a weak D match, TRBD2 (6 bases). Germline V gene data show CDR1 as DFQATT and CDR2 as SNEGSKA (reference sequence). V was cut by 6 bases and J by 4 bases, with 10 bases left in between. The length of the CDR3 is 11 residues. The CDR3 bases are TGCAGTGCACCCCTAGCGTACGAGCAGTACTTC. Translating gives CSAPLAYEQYF.

The V and J genes are TRBV6-5 and TRBJ1-4, with 7 bases matching TRBD1. This CDR3 is 15 amino acids long. With 6 bases clipped from V and 8 bases from J, the junction kept 12 bases outside the gene matches. Germline V gene data show CDR1 as MNHEY and CDR2 as SVGAGI. The CDR3 region has the DNA TGTGCCAGCAGCCGCAACGACAGGGTAGGAGAAAAACTGTTTTTT. This encodes CASSRNDRVGEKLFF.

The V and J genes are TRBV5-8 and TRBJ2-5, with 11 bases lining up with TRBD2. J gave up 1 base and V 3 bases, and 5 bases lay outside the gene matches. The CDR3 totals 16 residues. CDR1 is SGHTS and CDR2 is YDEGEE in the germline V gene. The CDR3 sequence is CASSYGTSGVQETQYF. The CDR3, as DNA: TGTGCCAGCAGCTATGGGACTAGCGGAGTCCAAGAGACCCAGTACTTC.

Concerning this clone: The sample has other DNA sequences that encode this CDR3 too. This chain connects TRBV5-1 to TRBJ1-5; no clear D gene. This CDR3 spans 15 amino acids. The V gene lost 0 bases and the J gene lost 1 base, with 8 bases spanning the gap. CDR1 and CDR2 (germline): SGHRS, YFSETQ. The DNA of the CDR3 is TGCGCCAGCAGCTTGGCCGGACGGAGCAATCAGCCCCAGCATTTT. This encodes CASSLAGRSNQPQHF.

As for this clone: An end of the junction differs from the germline gene, which may be a read error. V usage is TRBV9 and J usage is TRBJ2-4; TRBD2 matches 9 bases. Germline CDR1 is SGDLS and CDR2 is YYNGEE. This CDR3 region has 14 residues. The CDR3 DNA is TGTGCCAGCAGCGTAGCTAGCGGGAAAAGCATTCAGTACTTC. It specifies CASSVASGKSIQYF.

V gene TRBV28 combines with J gene TRBJ2-7; a weak D match, TRBD1 (6 bases). The germline V gene has CDR1 MDHEN and CDR2 SYDVKM. The length of the CDR3 is 15 residues. Trimming cost V 6 bases and J 0 bases, with 15 bases left between them. The DNA of the CDR3 is TGTGCCAGCAGGGTAAACAGGGACCGCTCCTACGAGCAGTACTTC. Its translation is CASRVNRDRSYEQYF. The full variable domain, with the rest looked up from reference TRBV28 and TRBJ2-7, is DVKVTQSSRYLVKRTGEKVFLECVQDMDHENMFWYRQDPGLGLRLIYFSYDVKMKEKGDIPEGYSVSREKKERFSLILESASTNQTSMYLCASRVNRDRSYEQYFGPGTRLTVT.

The CDR3 reads CASSYSRTGVRAEAFF. The CDR3 region has the DNA TGTGCCAGCAGTTACTCTAGGACAGGGGTGAGGGCTGAAGCTTTCTTT. The chain uses TRBV6-5 and TRBJ1-1, with 9 bases that match TRBD1. Germline CDR1 MNHEY, CDR2 SVGAGI. Trimming cost V 0 bases and J 6 bases; bases outside gene matches: 8. The CDR3 extends over 16 amino acids.

The chain employs TRBV28 and TRBJ2-3; 13 bases align to TRBD2. V was pared by 6 bases and J by 4 bases, with 4 bases of the junction left unmatched. Germline CDR1 reads MDHEN; CDR2 reads SYDVKM. The CDR3 runs 15 residues. CDR3 coding DNA: TGTGCCAGCAGCAGGACTAGCGGGGGCTCAGATACGCAGTATTTT. Its protein is CASSRTSGGSDTQYF.

The chain is built from TRBV4-3 and TRBJ1-2, with D uncertain. The CDR3 loop spans 15 amino acids. V lost 1 base and J 3 bases, leaving 12 bases between the germline ends. Germline V gene sequence: CDR1 LGHNA, CDR2 YSLEER. In DNA form, the CDR3 reads TGCGCCAGCAGCCAAGGTCGGGAAGAGTACTATGGCTACACCTTC. Translation gives CASSQGREEYYGYTF.

This chain connects TRBV7-9 to TRBJ2-7; the D is unclear. The length of the CDR3 is 16 residues. V shed 1 base and J shed 2 bases, with 15 bases lying between them. Germline CDR1 reads SEHNR; CDR2 reads FQNEAQ (reference sequence). This CDR3 is CASSLVSAALTYEQYF. The CDR3 bases are TGTGCCAGCAGCTTAGTGTCGGCAGCATTAACCTACGAGCAGTACTTC.

The chain couples TRBV2 to TRBJ2-5; 11 bases align to TRBD1. Germline-derived CDR1 and CDR2 are SNHLY and FYNNEI. V trimming: 7 bases; J trimming: 4 bases; junction bases outside the gene matches: 8. CDR3 length equals 15 residues. CDR3 DNA: TGTGCCAGCACCCTGGGACAGGGGGGCGGAGAGACCCAGTACTTC. Translated, it gives CASTLGQGGGETQYF.

V gene TRBV30 combines with J gene TRBJ1-2; 7 bases match TRBD1. V trimming: 0 bases; J trimming: 8 bases; junction bases outside the gene matches: 6. Germline V gives CDR1 GTSNPN, CDR2 SVGIG (reference sequence). The CDR3 extends over 13 amino acids. CDR3 nucleotide sequence: TGTGCCTGGAGTGTTACAGGGGCGAGAGGCTACACCTTC. Its protein is CAWSVTGARGYTF.

The chain recombines TRBV28 with TRBJ2-1, with D hard to call. Trimming shortened V by 6 bases and J by 10 bases, and 22 bases separated the two germline ends. Germline assignment: CDR1 MDHEN and CDR2 SYDVKM. The CDR3 is 15 amino acids. The CDR3 DNA follows: TGTGCCAGCAGGACATTTCCGGACGGTCCAAAAGAGCAGTTCTTC. Protein sequence: CASRTFPDGPKEQFF.

This chain links TRBV10-3 with TRBJ1-2; D is uncertain. Germline loops: CDR1 ENHRY, CDR2 SYGVKD. The CDR3 totals 15 residues. Deletions cut 3 bases from V and 4 bases from J, with 15 bases between. The DNA of the CDR3 is TGTGCCATCAGTGATTTTGGAGATTCAGGCTATGGCTACACCTTC. Translation gives CAISDFGDSGYGYTF.

CDR3 in amino acids: CATSRPGPVNTGELFF. CDR3 DNA sequence: TGTGCCACCAGCAGACCGGGACCGGTCAACACCGGGGAGCTGTTTTTT. The rearrangement links TRBV15 to TRBJ2-2; D could derive from TRBD1 or TRBD2 (5 bases each). Germline loops: CDR1 LNHNV, CDR2 YYDKDF (reference sequence). V dropped 2 bases and J dropped 2 bases, with 12 bases sitting between them. The length of the CDR3 is 16 residues.

Points on this clone: The sample holds other DNA sequences that translate to the same CDR3. The V and J genes are TRBV9 and TRBJ1-1; D is uncertain. Deletions cut 0 bases from V and 0 bases from J, with 9 bases between. The V gene's germline CDR1 is SGDLS and CDR2 YYNGEE. The CDR3 has 15 amino acids. The DNA for the CDR3 is TGTGCCAGCAGCGTAGCGTCAGGAATGAACACTGAAGCTTTCTTT. Its protein product is CASSVASGMNTEAFF.

The CDR3 coding sequence is TGTGCCAGTAGTGGGACTTGGGAGAACACTGAAGCTTTCTTT. This gives the protein CASSGTWENTEAFF. V gene TRBV19 combines with J gene TRBJ1-1, with D perhaps TRBD1 (5 bases). V gave up 5 bases and J gave up 1 base, with 11 bases separating them. The CDR3 is 14 amino acids. Per the germline V gene, CDR1 is LNHDA and CDR2 is SQIVND (reference sequence).

The genes are TRBV19 and TRBJ1-1; a possible D gene is TRBD1 (6 bases). With 7 bases removed from V and 4 bases from J, the gap between germline ends came to 7 bases. The CDR3 totals 11 residues. CDR1 is LNHDA, CDR2 SQIVND, per germline (reference sequence). The chain's CDR3 is CASNRATEAFF. The CDR3 DNA follows: TGTGCCAGTAACAGGGCCACTGAAGCTTTCTTT. Full variable domain (remainder filled in from reference TRBV19 and TRBJ1-1): DGGITQSPKYLFRKEGQNVTLSCEQNLNHDAMYWYRQDPGQGLRLIYYSQIVNDFQKGDIAEGYSVSREKKESFPLTVTSAQKNPTAFYLCASNRATEAFFGQGTRLTVV.

This clone was seen a single time. J is TRBJ2-3 and V is TRBV19; the match to TRBD2 covers 14 bases. Germline CDR1 and CDR2: LNHDA and SQIVND (reference sequence). CDR3 size: 16 residues. J lost 3 bases, V lost 5 bases, and 4 bases had no gene match. CDR3 protein: CASSPGLAGVTDTQYF. The CDR3 DNA reads TGTGCCAGTAGTCCGGGACTAGCGGGAGTAACAGATACGCAGTATTTT.

V and J are TRBV15 and TRBJ2-6, with TRBD1 identical over 7 bases. The CDR3 totals 18 residues. Trimming cost V 3 bases and J 0 bases; bases outside gene matches: 8. CDR1 is LNHNV and CDR2 is YYDKDF in the germline V gene (reference sequence). CDR3 sequence: CATSSAGTVGSGANVLTF. CDR3 nucleotide sequence: TGTGCCACCAGCAGTGCCGGGACAGTAGGCTCTGGGGCCAACGTCCTGACTTTC.

Of note for this clone: At one of its ends the junction is not consistent with the germline gene, which may arise from a read error. The same CDR3 arises from other DNA sequences in this sample as well. The CDR3 bases are TGTAGCGTTGGATATAGCAATCAGCCCCAGCATTTT. Its translation: CSVGYSNQPQHF. The chain employs TRBV29-1 and TRBJ1-5; D is uncertain. Germline CDR1 and CDR2: SQVTM and ANQGSEA. The CDR3 has 12 residues.

The chain is built from TRBV12-5 and TRBJ2-1, with TRBD1 identical over 10 bases. The CDR3 loop spans 16 amino acids. CDR1 and CDR2 (germline): LGHNT, FRNRAP. The V and J ends lost 3 bases and 4 bases, in that order; junction bases with no gene match: 6. CDR3 in DNA: TGTGCTAGTGGTTTCCGGACAGGGGGGATTTACAATGAGCAGTTCTTC. It specifies CASGFRTGGIYNEQFF. Filled out from reference TRBV12-5 and TRBJ2-1, the complete variable domain reads DARVTQTPRHKVTEMGQEVTMRCQPILGHNTVFWYRQTMMQGLELLAYFRNRAPLDDSGMPKDRFSAEMPDATLATLKIQPSEPRDSAVYFCASGFRTGGIYNEQFFGPGTRLTVL.

The count of this clone is one. The chain links TRBV9 to TRBJ2-2, with 8 bases aligning to TRBD1. With V trimmed by 0 bases and J by 2 bases, 18 bases remained unmatched. CDR3 length: 21 residues. Germline V gene lookup returns CDR1 SGDLS and CDR2 YYNGEE. Here the CDR3 DNA reads TGTGCCAGCAGCGTAGAGGGTCTTCGCGGATGGACAGGGCCAAACACCGGGGAGCTGTTTTTT. This codes for CASSVEGLRGWTGPNTGELFF.

On this clone: Other DNA variants within this sample encode the same CDR3. V and J are TRBV18 and TRBJ2-7; TRBD1 matches 9 bases. V was pared by 6 bases and J by 0 bases, with 6 bases of the junction left unmatched. The CDR3 has 15 amino acids. Germline CDR1 and CDR2: KGHSH and LQKENI. The CDR3 region is CASSPTTGGSYEQYF. In nucleotides, the CDR3 is TGTGCCAGCTCTCCTACGACAGGGGGCTCCTACGAGCAGTACTTC.